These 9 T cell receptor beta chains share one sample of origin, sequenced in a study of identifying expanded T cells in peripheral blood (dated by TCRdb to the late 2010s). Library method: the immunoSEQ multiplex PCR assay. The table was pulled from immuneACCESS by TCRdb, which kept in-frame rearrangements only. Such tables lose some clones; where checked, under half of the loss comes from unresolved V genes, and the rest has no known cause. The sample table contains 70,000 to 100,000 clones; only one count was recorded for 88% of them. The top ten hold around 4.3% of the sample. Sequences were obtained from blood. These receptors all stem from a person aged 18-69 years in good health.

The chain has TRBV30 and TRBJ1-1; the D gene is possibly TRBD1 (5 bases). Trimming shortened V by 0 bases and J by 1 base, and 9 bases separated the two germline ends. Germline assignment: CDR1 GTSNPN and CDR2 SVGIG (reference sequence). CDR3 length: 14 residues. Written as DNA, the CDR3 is TGTGCCTGGAGTGTAATGAGGGGGAACACTGAAGCTTTCTTT. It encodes CAWSVMRGNTEAFF.

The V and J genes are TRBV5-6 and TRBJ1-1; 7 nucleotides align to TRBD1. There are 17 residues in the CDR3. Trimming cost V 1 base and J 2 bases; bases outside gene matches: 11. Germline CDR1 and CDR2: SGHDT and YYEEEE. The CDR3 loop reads CASSLLGLRQGNTEAFF. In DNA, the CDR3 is TGTGCCAGCAGCTTGTTGGGGCTCCGACAGGGAAACACTGAAGCTTTCTTT.

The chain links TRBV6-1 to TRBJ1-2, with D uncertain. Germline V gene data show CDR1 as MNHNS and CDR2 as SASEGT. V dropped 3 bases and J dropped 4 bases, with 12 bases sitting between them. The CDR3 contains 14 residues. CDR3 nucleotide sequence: TGTGCCAGCAGTGAGCACGGCAGCGTCTATGGCTACACCTTC. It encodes CASSEHGSVYGYTF.

CDR3 loop: CASSPPTSGEQFF. The CDR3 DNA reads as TGTGCCAGCAGCCCGCCTACTAGCGGAGAGCAGTTCTTC. The chain couples TRBV4-2 to TRBJ2-1; TRBD2 agrees at 8 bases. This CDR3 spans 13 amino acids. V was clipped by 4 bases and J by 10 bases; unmatched bases: 6. CDR1 and CDR2 (germline): LGHNA, YNFKEQ.

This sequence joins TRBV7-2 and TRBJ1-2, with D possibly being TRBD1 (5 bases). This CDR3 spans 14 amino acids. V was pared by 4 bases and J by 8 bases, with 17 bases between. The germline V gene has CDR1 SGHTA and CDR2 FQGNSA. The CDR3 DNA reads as TGTGCCAGCAGCTCTTACGGGGCGACGGGCGGCTACACCTTC. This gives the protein CASSSYGATGGYTF.

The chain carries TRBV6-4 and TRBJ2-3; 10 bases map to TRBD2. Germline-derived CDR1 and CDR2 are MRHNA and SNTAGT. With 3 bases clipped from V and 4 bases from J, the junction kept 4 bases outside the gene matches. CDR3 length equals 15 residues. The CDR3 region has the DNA TGTGCCAGCAGTGAATCTAGCGGGAGTTCAGATACGCAGTATTTT. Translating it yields CASSESSGSSDTQYF.

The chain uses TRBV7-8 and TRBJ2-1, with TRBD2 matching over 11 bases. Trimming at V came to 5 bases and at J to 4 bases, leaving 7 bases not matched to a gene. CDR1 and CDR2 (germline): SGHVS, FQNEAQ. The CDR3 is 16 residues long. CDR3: CASSPFSGRVYNEQFF. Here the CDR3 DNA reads TGTGCCAGCAGCCCGTTTAGCGGGAGGGTATACAATGAGCAGTTCTTC.

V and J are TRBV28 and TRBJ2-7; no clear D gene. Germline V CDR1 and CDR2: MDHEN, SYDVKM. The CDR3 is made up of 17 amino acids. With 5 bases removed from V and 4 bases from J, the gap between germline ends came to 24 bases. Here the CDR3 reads CASSSAMTPGLNYEQYF. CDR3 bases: TGTGCCAGCAGTAGCGCCATGACACCGGGCCTCAATTACGAGCAGTACTTC.

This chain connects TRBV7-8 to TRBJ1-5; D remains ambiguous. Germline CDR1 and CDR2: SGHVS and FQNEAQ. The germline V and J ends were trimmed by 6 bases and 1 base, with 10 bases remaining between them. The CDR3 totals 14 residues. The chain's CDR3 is CASSSLLSNQPQHF. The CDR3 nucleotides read TGTGCCAGCAGTTCTCTGTTAAGCAATCAGCCCCAGCATTTT.